This is a list of T cell receptor beta chains from one sample in a study of blood T cell repertoires in COVID-19. Sequenced by immunoSEQ multiplex PCR; TCRdb stores in-frame clones only, minus some. The profile covers some 130,000 clones, with around 89% appearing a single time and 2.5% to 3.5% taken by the ten largest. The specimen was peripheral blood. These receptors were taken from a man in his sixties with active or convalescent COVID-19. CDR3s include the opening cysteine and the closing phenylalanine or tryptophan. Each record gives: CDR3 length, V gene, D gene, clone size, J gene, CDR3 DNA, CDR3 protein. D genes are given only for firm matches. Expanded clones are given a class, and other clones once, few, many or no size at all.

cdr3_length: 16
v_call: TRBV6-5
d_call: -
clone_size: -
j_call: TRBJ1-5
cdr3_nt: TGTGCCAGCAGTTACAAAGGTACGGGGAGAGATCAGCCCCAGCATTTT
cdr3_aa: CASSYKGTGRDQPQHF

cdr3_length: 17
v_call: TRBV6-6
d_call: TRBD1
clone_size: -
j_call: TRBJ2-6
cdr3_nt: TGTGCCAGCAGTCGGACAGGACCCCCCTCTGGGGCCAACGTCCTGACTTTC
cdr3_aa: CASSRTGPPSGANVLTF

cdr3_length: 14
v_call: TRBV12-2
d_call: -
clone_size: -
j_call: TRBJ2-5
cdr3_nt: TGTGCAAGTCGCTTAGCTCAAGCCAGAGGGACCCAGTACTTC
cdr3_aa: CASRLAQARGTQYF

cdr3_length: 16
v_call: TRBV7-3
d_call: TRBD2
clone_size: -
j_call: TRBJ2-2
cdr3_nt: TGTGCCAGCAGCCCTGGGGCGGGCGGGAGCTCCGGGGAGCTGTTTTTT
cdr3_aa: CASSPGAGGSSGELFF

cdr3_length: 14
v_call: TRBV19
d_call: -
clone_size: -
j_call: TRBJ1-4
cdr3_nt: TGTGCCAGTAGTATGGCAGGGTCCAATGAAAAACTGTTTTTT
cdr3_aa: CASSMAGSNEKLFF

cdr3_length: 14
v_call: TRBV24-1
d_call: -
clone_size: -
j_call: TRBJ1-2
cdr3_nt: TGTGCCACCAGTGATTCTTCTTCCTTCTATGGCTACACCTTC
cdr3_aa: CATSDSSSFYGYTF

cdr3_length: 15
v_call: TRBV7-3
d_call: TRBD1
clone_size: -
j_call: TRBJ1-6
cdr3_nt: TGTGCCAGCAGCGCCGGACAGGGCGCCAGTTCACCCCTCCACTTT
cdr3_aa: CASSAGQGASSPLHF

cdr3_length: 13
v_call: TRBV7-6
d_call: -
clone_size: -
j_call: TRBJ1-5
cdr3_nt: TGTGCCAGCAGCTTAGGGGAGAATCAGCCCCAGCATTTT
cdr3_aa: CASSLGENQPQHF

cdr3_length: 20
v_call: TRBV5-4
d_call: TRBD2
clone_size: -
j_call: TRBJ2-2
cdr3_nt: TGTGCCAGCAGCCGACCGCTGGGACTAGCGGGGGGGCCAGACACCGGGGAGCTGTTTTTT
cdr3_aa: CASSRPLGLAGGPDTGELFF

cdr3_length: 13
v_call: TRBV27
d_call: -
clone_size: -
j_call: TRBJ2-3
cdr3_nt: TGTGCCAGCACCAGGTTTAGCACAGATACGCAGTATTTT
cdr3_aa: CASTRFSTDTQYF

cdr3_length: 15
v_call: TRBV7-2
d_call: TRBD1
clone_size: -
j_call: TRBJ1-4
cdr3_nt: TGTGCCAGCAGCAGGCAGACAGGGCAGGACGAAAAACTGTTTTTT
cdr3_aa: CASSRQTGQDEKLFF

cdr3_length: 16
v_call: TRBV5-1
d_call: TRBD2
clone_size: -
j_call: TRBJ2-2
cdr3_nt: TGCGCCAGCAGCTTCGGAAGCGGGGGTACCACCGGGGAGCTGTTTTTT
cdr3_aa: CASSFGSGGTTGELFF

cdr3_length: 14
v_call: TRBV2
d_call: TRBD1
clone_size: -
j_call: TRBJ1-5
cdr3_nt: TGTGCCAGCAGCGGGGGACAGATTAATCAGCCCCAGCATTTT
cdr3_aa: CASSGGQINQPQHF

cdr3_length: 17
v_call: TRBV13
d_call: -
clone_size: once
j_call: TRBJ1-2
cdr3_nt: TGTGCCAGCAGCCACGACCAGTTAGCCGGGACACCTGGGGGCTACACCTTC
cdr3_aa: CASSHDQLAGTPGGYTF

cdr3_length: 13
v_call: TRBV7-7
d_call: -
clone_size: -
j_call: TRBJ1-2
cdr3_nt: TGTGCCAGCAGCCCGGGGGGGGGCGACGGCTACACCTTC
cdr3_aa: CASSPGGGDGYTF

cdr3_length: 15
v_call: TRBV27
d_call: TRBD2
clone_size: -
j_call: TRBJ2-5
cdr3_nt: TGTGCCAGCAGTTCTAGACTAGCGGGGGTGGAGACCCAGTACTTC
cdr3_aa: CASSSRLAGVETQYF

cdr3_length: 14
v_call: TRBV6-2/TRBV6-3
d_call: -
clone_size: -
j_call: TRBJ2-7
cdr3_nt: TGTGCCAGCAGTCGCCCGGTCTTCTCCCACGAGCAGTACTTC
cdr3_aa: CASSRPVFSHEQYF

cdr3_length: 14
v_call: TRBV5-1
d_call: -
clone_size: -
j_call: TRBJ1-6
cdr3_nt: TGCGCCAGCAGACCGGGAGAGAGGAATTCACCCCTCCACTTT
cdr3_aa: CASRPGERNSPLHF

cdr3_length: 14
v_call: TRBV29-1
d_call: -
clone_size: -
j_call: TRBJ1-1
cdr3_nt: TGCAGCGTGGCCCGGGAGGTTCGGAACACTGAAGCTTTCTTT
cdr3_aa: CSVAREVRNTEAFF

cdr3_length: 13
v_call: TRBV28
d_call: TRBD1
clone_size: -
j_call: TRBJ1-2
cdr3_nt: TGTGCCAGATCTGACAGGGGAGGGGGCGGCTACACCTTC
cdr3_aa: CARSDRGGGGYTF

cdr3_length: 13
v_call: TRBV2
d_call: -
clone_size: -
j_call: TRBJ2-3
cdr3_nt: TGTGCCAGCAGTGAGGCCAGGGGAAATACGCAGTATTTT
cdr3_aa: CASSEARGNTQYF

cdr3_length: 13
v_call: TRBV19
d_call: -
clone_size: -
j_call: TRBJ1-2
cdr3_nt: TGTGCCAGTAGTATAGGGACAGTCTATGGCTACACCTTC
cdr3_aa: CASSIGTVYGYTF

cdr3_length: 14
v_call: TRBV15
d_call: -
clone_size: -
j_call: TRBJ2-7
cdr3_nt: TGTGCCACCAGCAGAGGTCCAGGCGCCTACGAGCAGTACTTC
cdr3_aa: CATSRGPGAYEQYF